This entry lists 3 T cell receptor beta chains sequenced from one sample in a study of blood T cell repertoires in COVID-19. Libraries were prepared by immunoSEQ multiplex PCR; TCRdb keeps only in-frame clonotypes and omits some of them. The data contain about 260,000 clones, about 90% of them singletons. Material for sequencing was peripheral blood. The receptors here all came from a woman aged 50 to 60 with acute or convalescent COVID-19.

The gene calls are TRBV5-4 and TRBJ2-7; 11 nucleotides agree with TRBD1. This CDR3 has 15 residues. The germline gives CDR1 SGHNT, CDR2 YYREEE (reference sequence). Trimming took 4 bases from V and 5 from J; bases not matched to a gene: 8. CDR3 bases: TGTGCCAGCAGCAACAGGACAGGGGGCCGTCACGAGCAGTACTTC. This gives the protein CASSNRTGGRHEQYF. Combining the CDR3 with reference TRBV5-4 and TRBJ2-7 gives the whole variable domain ETGVTQSPTHLIKTRGQQVTLRCSSQSGHNTVSWYQQALGQGPQFIFQYYREEENGRGNFPPRFSGLQFPNYSSELNVNALELDDSALYLCASSNRTGGRHEQYFGPGTRLTVT.

V is TRBV6-1 and J is TRBJ2-7; the D is unclear. The CDR3 has 12 amino acids. Germline-derived CDR1 and CDR2 are MNHNS and SASEGT. V lost 2 bases and J lost 7, with 9 bases in between. The CDR3 region has the DNA TGTGCCAGCAGTGAACTCGTTCGGGAGCAGTACTTC. As protein: CASSELVREQYF.

The rearrangement links TRBV5-1 to TRBJ2-3, with 13 bases lining up with TRBD2. CDR1 SGHRS and CDR2 YFSETQ come from the germline V gene. The CDR3 has 16 amino acids. V lost 5 bases and J lost 4; bases outside the gene matches: 7. The CDR3 sequence is CASSPRTSGSADTQYF. DNA for the CDR3: TGCGCCAGCAGTCCCCGGACTAGCGGGAGCGCAGATACGCAGTATTTT. Complete variable domain (other parts from reference TRBV5-1 and TRBJ2-3): KAGVTQTPRYLIKTRGQQVTLSCSPISGHRSVSWYQQTPGQGLQFLFEYFSETQRNKGNFPGRFSGRQFSNSRSEMNVSTLELGDSALYLCASSPRTSGSADTQYFGPGTRLTVL.